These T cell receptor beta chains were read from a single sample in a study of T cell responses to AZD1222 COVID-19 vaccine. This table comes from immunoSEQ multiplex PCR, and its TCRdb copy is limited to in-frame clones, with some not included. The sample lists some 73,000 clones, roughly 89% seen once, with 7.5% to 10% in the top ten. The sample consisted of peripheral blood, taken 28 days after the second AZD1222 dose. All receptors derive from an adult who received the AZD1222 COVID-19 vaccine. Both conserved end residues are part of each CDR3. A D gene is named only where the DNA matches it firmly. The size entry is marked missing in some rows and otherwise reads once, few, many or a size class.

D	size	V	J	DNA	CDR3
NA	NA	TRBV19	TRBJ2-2	TGTGCCAGTACGGGACTCTTGTGGACCGGGGAGCTGTTTTTT	CASTGLLWTGELFF
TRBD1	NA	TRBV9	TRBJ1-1	TGTGCCAGCAGCGTAGCCGGACAGGGGGAGACTGAAGCTTTCTTT	CASSVAGQGETEAFF
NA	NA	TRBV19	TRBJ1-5	TGTGCCAGTAGTGTGGTGAATAGCAATCAGCCCCAGCATTTT	CASSVVNSNQPQHF
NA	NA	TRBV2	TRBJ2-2	TGTGCCAGCACCATTTACAGCAACACCGGGGAGCTGTTTTTT	CASTIYSNTGELFF
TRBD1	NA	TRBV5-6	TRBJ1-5	TGTGCCAGCAGCTTAAGGCGGCAGGGGGCGGTGGGCAATCAGCCCCAGCATTTT	CASSLRRQGAVGNQPQHF
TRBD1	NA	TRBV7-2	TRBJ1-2	TGTGCCAGCGCCCTGGACAGGGCTATCGGGGGCTACACCTTC	CASALDRAIGGYTF
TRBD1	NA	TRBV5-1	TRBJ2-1	TGCGCCAGCAGCTATACCCCGGGACAGTACAATGAGCAGTTCTTC	CASSYTPGQYNEQFF
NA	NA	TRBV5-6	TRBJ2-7	TGTGCCAGCAGCTTGCGGTCCGGGACACTCCACTACGAGCAGTACTTC	CASSLRSGTLHYEQYF
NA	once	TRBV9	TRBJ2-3	NA	CASSFGAGTDTQYF
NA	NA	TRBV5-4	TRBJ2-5	TGTGCCAGCAGTTCACGGACAGTACAAGAGACCCAGTACTTC	CASSSRTVQETQYF
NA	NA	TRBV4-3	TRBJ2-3	TGCGCCAGCAGCCAAGATCCATACAGCGATACGCAGTATTTT	CASSQDPYSDTQYF
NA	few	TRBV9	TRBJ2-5	TGTGCCAGCAGCGTAGGGGCCAAAGAGACCCAGTACTTC	CASSVGAKETQYF
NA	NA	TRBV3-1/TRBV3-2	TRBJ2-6	TGTGCCAGCAGCCCAAGAAATCTGGTCTCTGGGGCCAACGTCCTGACTTTC	CASSPRNLVSGANVLTF
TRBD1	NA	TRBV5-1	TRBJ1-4	TGCGCCAGCAGCTTGGCCGGAATCGGACAGGGTGAAAAACTGTTTTTT	CASSLAGIGQGEKLFF
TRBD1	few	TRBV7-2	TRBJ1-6	TGTGCCAGCAGCTTAGAAGGACAGGGGGTAGGAACCCTCCACTTT	CASSLEGQGVGTLHF
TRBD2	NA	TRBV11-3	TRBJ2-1	TGTGCCAGCAGCTCCCTAGCGGGAGCCTACAATGAGCAGTTCTTC	CASSSLAGAYNEQFF
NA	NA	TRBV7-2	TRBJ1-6	TGTGCCAGCAGCCGCGTGGGGGCGGGTAATTCACCCCTCCACTTT	CASSRVGAGNSPLHF
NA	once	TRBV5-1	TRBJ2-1	TGCGCCAGCAGCTTGGGAGCGGGTGAGCAGTTCTTC	CASSLGAGEQFF
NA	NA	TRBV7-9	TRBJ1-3	TGTGCCAGCAGCTCGGGACACAGGGACCTACGCGACACCATATATTTT	CASSSGHRDLRDTIYF
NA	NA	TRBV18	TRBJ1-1	TGTGCCAGCTCACCACTAGTCGTAACTGAAGCTTTCTTT	CASSPLVVTEAFF
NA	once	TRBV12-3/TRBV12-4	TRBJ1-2	TGTGCCAGCAGATCGACCGCTTCCTATGGCTACACCTTC	CASRSTASYGYTF
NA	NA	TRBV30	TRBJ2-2	TGTGCCTGGGTGAGGGCGGGAAATACCGGGGAGCTGTTTTTT	CAWVRAGNTGELFF
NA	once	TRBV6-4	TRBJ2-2	TGTGCCAGCAGTGACACTCTTATGATAAACACCGGGGAGCTGTTTTTT	CASSDTLMINTGELFF
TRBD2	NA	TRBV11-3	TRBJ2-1	TGTGCCAGCAGCTTGGGAACTAGCGGGAGTGAGCAGTTCTTC	CASSLGTSGSEQFF
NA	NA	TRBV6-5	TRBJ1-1	TGTGCCAGCACCTCGACCGGGAACACTGAAGCTTTCTTT	CASTSTGNTEAFF
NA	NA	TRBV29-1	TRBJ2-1	TGCAGCGTGGCGGGCGCCGATGAGCAGTTCTTC	CSVAGADEQFF
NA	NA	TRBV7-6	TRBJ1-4	TGTGCCAGCAGCGCAACCGGGGCCGGGGGTGAAAAACTGTTTTTT	CASSATGAGGEKLFF
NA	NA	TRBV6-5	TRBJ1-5	TGTGCCAGCAGGGACAGACCATATAGCAATCAGCCCCAGCATTTT	CASRDRPYSNQPQHF
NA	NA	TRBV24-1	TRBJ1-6	TGTGCCATCCAATCGAGCTCCTATAATTCACCCCTCCACTTT	CAIQSSSYNSPLHF
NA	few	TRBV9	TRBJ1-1	TGTGCCAGCAGCGGCCTGGCGTACACTGAAGCTTTCTTT	CASSGLAYTEAFF
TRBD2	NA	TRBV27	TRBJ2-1	TGTGCCAGCAGTTCGCTACAGAGCGGGGGCAATGAGCAGTTCTTC	CASSSLQSGGNEQFF
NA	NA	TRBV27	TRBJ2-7	TGTGCCAGCAGGCCTTTTACAGGACCCACCTACGAGCAGTACTTC	CASRPFTGPTYEQYF
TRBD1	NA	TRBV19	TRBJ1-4	TGTGCCAGTAGCCTCGGACAGGTCACTAATGAAAAACTGTTTTTT	CASSLGQVTNEKLFF
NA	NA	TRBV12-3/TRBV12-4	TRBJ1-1	TGTGCCAGCAGCCCACAGGGTTGGACTGAAGCTTTCTTT	CASSPQGWTEAFF
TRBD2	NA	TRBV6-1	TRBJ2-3	TGTGCCAGCAGTGAAGGGGGGAGGGTTACAGATACGCAGTATTTT	CASSEGGRVTDTQYF
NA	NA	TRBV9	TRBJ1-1	TGTGCCAGCAGCGTAGGGGTCGTGGGACAAGAAGCTTTCTTT	CASSVGVVGQEAFF
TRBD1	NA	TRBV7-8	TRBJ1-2	TGTGCCAGCAGCTCCAGACAGGGGCTCTATGGCTACACCTTC	CASSSRQGLYGYTF
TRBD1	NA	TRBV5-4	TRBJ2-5	TGTGCCAGCAGCCCCCCCTGGGACAGGGGGAAAGAGACCCAGTACTTC	CASSPPWDRGKETQYF
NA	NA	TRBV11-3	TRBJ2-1	TGTGCCAGCAGCCCCAAACAGGGACGCTCCTACAATGAGCAGTTCTTC	CASSPKQGRSYNEQFF
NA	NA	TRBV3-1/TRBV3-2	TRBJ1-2	TGTGCCAGCAGTCCCGGTTTGGACTATGGCTACACCTTC	CASSPGLDYGYTF
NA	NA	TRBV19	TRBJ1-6	TGTGCCAGTAGCCCCATCGGGGACACGAGGTATTCACCCCTCCACTTT	CASSPIGDTRYSPLHF
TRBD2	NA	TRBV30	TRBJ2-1	TGTGCCTGGAGTAACCTAGCGGAGGGGTACAATGAGCAGTTCTTC	CAWSNLAEGYNEQFF
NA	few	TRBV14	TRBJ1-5	TGTGCCAGCAGCCAAGATGGAGTTCAGCCCCAGCATTTT	CASSQDGVQPQHF
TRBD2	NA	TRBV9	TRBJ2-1	TGTGCCAGCAGCGCTACGGGGGGCTACAATGAGCAGTTCTTC	CASSATGGYNEQFF
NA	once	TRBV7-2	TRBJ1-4	TGTGCCAGCAGCCCTCAGGGAGGGTTTGGTGAAAAACTGTTTTTT	CASSPQGGFGEKLFF
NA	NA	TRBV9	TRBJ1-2	TGTGCCAGCAGCGTAGAAACAGGGTGGGACTATGGCTACACCTTC	CASSVETGWDYGYTF
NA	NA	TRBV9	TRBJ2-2	TGTGCCAGCAGCGTAGGACCAAACACCGGGGAGCTGTTTTTT	CASSVGPNTGELFF
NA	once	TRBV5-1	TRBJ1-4	TGCGCCAGCAGCACCTCTGCCCGGACTAATGAAAAACTGTTTTTT	CASSTSARTNEKLFF
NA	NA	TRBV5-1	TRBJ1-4	TGCGCCAGCAGCTTGGCCGTAGAGGAGGGTAAAAAACTGTTTTTT	CASSLAVEEGKKLFF
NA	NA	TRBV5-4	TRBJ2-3	TGTGCCAGCAAACGGGACCATTACACAGATACGCAGTATTTT	CASKRDHYTDTQYF
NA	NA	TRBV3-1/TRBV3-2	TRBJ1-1	TGTGCCAGCAGCCATCACGGTAACACTGAAGCTTTCTTT	CASSHHGNTEAFF
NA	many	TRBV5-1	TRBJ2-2	TGCGCCAGCAGCTTGGTGGGCAGGTCGAACACCGGGGAGCTGTTTTTT	CASSLVGRSNTGELFF
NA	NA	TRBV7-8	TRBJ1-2	TGTGCCAGCAGTTCGGACGGAAGCTATGGCTACACCTTC	CASSSDGSYGYTF
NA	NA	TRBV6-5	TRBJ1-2	TGTGCCAGCAGTTATTACGTTTGTGGCTACACCTTC	CASSYYVCGYTF
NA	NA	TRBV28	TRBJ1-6	TGTGCCAGCAGCCGGGGGGCTGGGAATTCACCCCTCCACTTT	CASSRGAGNSPLHF
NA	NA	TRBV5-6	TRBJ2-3	TGTGCCAGCAGCTTGGCGGCGCGGGGATCAGATACGCAGTATTTT	CASSLAARGSDTQYF
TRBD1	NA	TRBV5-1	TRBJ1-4	TGCGCCAGCAGCAAGACAGGGGGCGATGAAAAACTGTTTTTT	CASSKTGGDEKLFF
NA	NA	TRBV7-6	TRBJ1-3	TGTGCCAGCAGCTTAGCTACAGGGACTGGAAACACCATATATTTT	CASSLATGTGNTIYF
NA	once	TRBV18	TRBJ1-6	TGTGCCAGCTCACCACGTTTGGGTAGCTCACCCCTCCACTTT	CASSPRLGSSPLHF
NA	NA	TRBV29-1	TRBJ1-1	TGCAGCGTCCCCGGAAGGACTGAAGCTTTCTTT	CSVPGRTEAFF